These T cell receptor beta chains were read from a single sample in a study of Graves' ophthalmopathy and Graves' hyperthyroidism. TCRdb used MiXCR to reprocess the multiplex PCR reads, holding one entry per CDR3 protein. The profile covers roughly 420,000 distinct CDR3 sequences, with 20% to 25% appearing a single time and under 3% taken by the ten largest. Material for sequencing was peripheral blood. These receptors originate from a woman aged 18 to 35 with stable Graves' hyperthyroidism. Each CDR3 is given with its conserved first and last residue. The order of the fields is V gene, D gene, clone size, J gene, CDR3 DNA, CDR3 protein. The D gene is left open where the match is weak. Clone size is shown for a subset of rows, as once, few, many or a class of expanded clone.

>TRBV6-5|TRBD2|many|TRBJ2-7
TGTGCCAGCAGTTACGCGACTAGCAGTACCTACGAGCAGTACTTC
CASSYATSSTYEQYF
>TRBV12-3/TRBV12-4|TRBD1|.|TRBJ1-2
TGTGCCAGCAGCCCGGGACAGGGGGTATATGGCTACACCTTC
CASSPGQGVYGYTF
>TRBV19|.|many|TRBJ1-1
TGTGCCAGTAGGCAGGGAAATATGTTGAACACTGAAGCTTTCTTT
CASRQGNMLNTEAFF
>TRBV19|.|many|TRBJ1-1
TGTGCCAGTAGGGAACAGGGACCGAACACTGAAGCTTTCTTT
CASREQGPNTEAFF
>TRBV12-3/TRBV12-4|.|.|TRBJ2-7
TGTGCCAGCAGTTTCCTTTCTACCGGGACGTCTGCCTACGAGCAGTACTTC
CASSFLSTGTSAYEQYF
>TRBV6-5|TRBD1|many|TRBJ1-6
TGTGCCAGCAGTTACTCCGGGACAGAGAATTCACCCCTCCACTTT
CASSYSGTENSPLHF
>TRBV10-3|.|many|TRBJ1-3
TGTGCCATCAGCCAGGGTTTCTCTGGAAACACCATATATTTT
CAISQGFSGNTIYF
>TRBV12-3/TRBV12-4|TRBD1|many|TRBJ1-1
TGTGCCAGCCACAGGGGACCGGCACTCGAAGCTTTCTTT
CASHRGPALEAFF
>TRBV12-3/TRBV12-4|.|many|TRBJ2-7
TGTGCCAGCAGCCCGACCTTGACGGCCCGTGAGCAGTACTTC
CASSPTLTAREQYF
>TRBV20-1|TRBD2|many|TRBJ2-7
TGCAGTGCTGGGGGGGATTACGAGCAGTACTTC
CSAGGDYEQYF
>TRBV7-8|.|.|TRBJ2-7
TGTGCCAGCAGCTTTTTCGGCTACGATCAGTACTTC
CASSFFGYDQYF
>TRBV3-1|.|few|TRBJ2-4
TGTGCCAGCAGCCAAACCAAAAACATTAAGTACTTC
CASSQTKNIKYF
>TRBV11-2|.|few|TRBJ1-3
TGTGCCAGCAGCGACCAGGACTCTGGAAACACCATATATTTT
CASSDQDSGNTIYF
>TRBV20-1|.|many|TRBJ2-5
TGCAGTGCTAGAGATATACTAGCAGAGACCCAGTACTTC
CSARDILAETQYF
>TRBV4-1|.|many|TRBJ2-7
TGCGCCAGCAGAGAAGCCAGGGGGGGAGGGAGCTACGAGCAGTACTTC
CASREARGGGSYEQYF
>TRBV12-3/TRBV12-4|.|.|TRBJ1-1
TGTGCCAGCAGTAAACAGGGCTCCCGAGGGAACACTGAAGCTTTCTTT
CASSKQGSRGNTEAFF
>TRBV12-3/TRBV12-4|TRBD1|many|TRBJ2-7
TGTGCCTCCGGGACAGACTCCTACGAGCAGTACTTC
CASGTDSYEQYF